There are many counts of the clone carrying this TCR beta chain. The entry originates in a study of T cells in Graves' hyperthyroidism and ophthalmopathy. Overall study context: Peripheral blood was taken when the disease was first diagnosed, before any treatment began.

Germline V CDR1 and CDR2: MDHEN, SYDVKM. Deletions cut 5 bases from V and 4 bases from J, with 18 bases between. The CDR3 is made up of 15 amino acids. Graves' hyperthyroidism without ophthalmopathy progression within 18 months was termed stable. Amplification targeted TCR beta CDR3 regions from RNA transcripts. Using the HTBI primer set, a first-round RT-PCR was run on the TCR CDR3. TCRdb reprocessed the multiplex PCR reads via MiXCR and lists one record per CDR3 protein. The repertoire holds roughly 700,000 distinct CDR3 sequences, with 14% as singletons. This clonotype originated in a woman between 18 and 30 years old with Graves' hyperthyroidism. What was sequenced was blood. The chain joins TRBV28 to TRBJ2-7; D is perhaps TRBD1 (6 bases). CDR3 bases: TGTGCCAGCAGTCGACGGGCAGGGGCCCAATACGAGCAGTACTTC. It translates to CASSRRAGAQYEQYF.